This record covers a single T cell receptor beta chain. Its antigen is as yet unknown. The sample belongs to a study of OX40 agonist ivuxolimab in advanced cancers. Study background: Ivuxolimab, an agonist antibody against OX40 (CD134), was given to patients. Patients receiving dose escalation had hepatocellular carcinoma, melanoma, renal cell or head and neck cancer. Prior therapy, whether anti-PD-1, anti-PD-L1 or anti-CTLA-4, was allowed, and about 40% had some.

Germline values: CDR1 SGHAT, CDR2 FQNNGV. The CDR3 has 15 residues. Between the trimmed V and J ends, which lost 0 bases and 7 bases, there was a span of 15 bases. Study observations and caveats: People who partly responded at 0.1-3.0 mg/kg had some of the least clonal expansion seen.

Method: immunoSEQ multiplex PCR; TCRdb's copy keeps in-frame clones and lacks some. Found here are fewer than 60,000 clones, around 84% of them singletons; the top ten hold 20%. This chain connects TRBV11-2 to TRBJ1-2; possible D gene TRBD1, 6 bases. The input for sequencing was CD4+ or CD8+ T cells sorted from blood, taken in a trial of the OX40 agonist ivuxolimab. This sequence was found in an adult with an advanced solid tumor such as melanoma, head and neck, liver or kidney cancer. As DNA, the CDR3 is TGTGCCAGCAGCTTAGACTATATCAGGGGAATTGGCTACACCTTC. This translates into CASSLDYIRGIGYTF.